This is a list of T cell receptor beta chains from one sample in a study of blood T cell repertoires in COVID-19. The protocol was immunoSEQ multiplex PCR, while the TCRdb copy is restricted to in-frame clones and leaves out a portion. The sample lists 330,000 or so clones, roughly 90% occurring once. Input material: peripheral blood. These receptors all stem from a young man with COVID-19, enrolled during active disease. The CDR3 runs from the conserved cysteine through the conserved F or W. Each record gives: CDR3 protein, CDR3 DNA, D gene, J gene, V gene, clone size. D genes are given only for firm matches. Part of the rows lack a size; the others show once, few, many or a class for expanded clones.

CASSPAGGAQETQYF | TGTGCCAGCAGTCCCGCGGGGGGGGCACAAGAGACCCAGTACTTC | TRBD2 | TRBJ2-5 | TRBV27 | .
CASSLNRAGRGYTF | TGTGCCAGCAGCTTAAACCGCGCAGGGCGAGGCTACACCTTC | . | TRBJ1-2 | TRBV7-2 | .
CASSDPSVSTDTQYF | TGCGCCAGCAGCGACCCTAGCGTTAGCACAGATACGCAGTATTTT | . | TRBJ2-3 | TRBV5-1 | once
CASKTGNNEQFF | TGTGCCAGCAAGACAGGAAACAATGAGCAGTTCTTC | . | TRBJ2-1 | TRBV7-3 | few
CASSQDKTSGRADIIDNEQFF | TGTGCCAGCAGCCAAGATAAAACTAGCGGGAGGGCGGATATAATTGACAATGAGCAGTTCTTC | TRBD2 | TRBJ2-1 | TRBV3-1/TRBV3-2 | .
CASSPSGTGANYGYTF | TGTGCCAGTAGTCCTTCCGGGACAGGCGCTAACTATGGCTACACCTTC | TRBD1 | TRBJ1-2 | TRBV19 | .
CASNGGGQGHYEQYF | TGTGCCAGCAACGGAGGGGGACAGGGTCACTACGAGCAGTACTTC | TRBD1 | TRBJ2-7 | TRBV7-3 | .
CASSQSGGLAGGGYEQYF | TGCGCCAGCAGTCAATCGGGCGGACTAGCGGGAGGAGGTTACGAGCAGTACTTC | TRBD2 | TRBJ2-7 | TRBV23-1 | .
CSAQGRETQYF | TGCAGTGCTCAGGGGCGAGAGACCCAGTACTTC | . | TRBJ2-5 | TRBV20-1 | .
CATSDVYTEAFF | TGTGCCACCAGTGACGTTTACACTGAAGCTTTCTTT | . | TRBJ1-1 | TRBV24-1 | .
CASREHRDSTTDTQYF | TGTGCCAGCAGAGAGCACCGGGACAGCACAACAGATACGCAGTATTTT | TRBD1 | TRBJ2-3 | TRBV5-6 | once
CASSTIDRAGRNTEAFF | TGTGCCAGCAGCACAATCGACAGGGCAGGGAGGAACACTGAAGCTTTCTTT | TRBD1 | TRBJ1-1 | TRBV7-9 | .
CASSPGTSGIVFNEQFF | TGTGCCAGCAGCCCCGGGACTAGCGGGATTGTTTTCAATGAGCAGTTCTTC | TRBD2 | TRBJ2-1 | TRBV7-2 | .
CATSDPSLRYEQFF | TGTGCCACCAGTGATCCCTCACTCCGCTATGAGCAGTTCTTC | . | TRBJ2-1 | TRBV24-1 | .
CASSLWASGYNEQFF | TGTGCCAGCAGTTTATGGGCTAGCGGCTACAATGAGCAGTTCTTC | TRBD2 | TRBJ2-1 | TRBV28 | .
CASISLAVADTQYF | TGTGCCAGCATTTCCTTGGCCGTGGCAGATACGCAGTATTTT | . | TRBJ2-3 | TRBV2 | .
CASSQGGGGPNTEAFF | TGCGCCAGCAGCCAAGGGGGGGGAGGACCGAACACTGAAGCTTTCTTT | . | TRBJ1-1 | TRBV4-3 | .
CASSLGQTNTGELFF | TGTGCCAGCAGCTTGGGACAGACGAACACCGGGGAGCTGTTTTTT | . | TRBJ2-2 | TRBV5-4 | .
CASSLSGQPNGYTF | TGTGCCAGCAGCCTATCGGGACAGCCTAATGGCTACACCTTC | TRBD1 | TRBJ1-2 | TRBV7-2 | .
CASSFTPVTDTQYF | TGCGCCAGCAGCTTTACCCCGGTGACAGATACGCAGTATTTT | . | TRBJ2-3 | TRBV5-1 | few
CASSYSPGQGNYGYTF | TGTGCCAGCAGTTACTCCCCGGGACAGGGTAACTATGGCTACACCTTC | TRBD1 | TRBJ1-2 | TRBV6-5 | .
CASRIRGPDYGYTF | TGTGCCAGCAGGATCAGGGGGCCGGACTATGGCTACACCTTC | TRBD1 | TRBJ1-2 | TRBV6-5 | .
CASSYITGTITDTQYF | TGTGCCAGCAGCTACATTACCGGGACTATCACAGATACGCAGTATTTT | TRBD2 | TRBJ2-3 | TRBV11-2 | .
CASSPRQTNTGELFF | TGTGCCAGCTCACCACGACAGACGAACACCGGGGAGCTGTTTTTT | . | TRBJ2-2 | TRBV18 | .
CASSPMDNLGEGYTF | TGTGCCAGCTCACCCATGGACAATCTTGGGGAAGGCTACACCTTC | . | TRBJ1-2 | TRBV18 | .
CASSVEGQGFGEQYF | TGTGCCAGCAGCGTAGAGGGACAGGGTTTCGGCGAGCAGTACTTC | TRBD1 | TRBJ2-7 | TRBV9 | .
CASSVTGQGGEAFF | TGTGCCAGCAGCGTAACGGGACAGGGGGGTGAAGCTTTCTTT | TRBD1 | TRBJ1-1 | TRBV9 | .
CASSVGEGVYNEQFF | TGTGCCAGCAGTGTGGGGGAGGGGGTATACAATGAGCAGTTCTTC | . | TRBJ2-1 | TRBV2 | .
CSVRGQYDFYNEQFF | TGCAGCGTTCGAGGACAGTATGACTTCTACAATGAGCAGTTCTTC | . | TRBJ2-1 | TRBV29-1 | .
CAISAQPATNEKLFF | TGTGCCATCAGTGCACAGCCAGCAACTAATGAAAAACTGTTTTTT | . | TRBJ1-4 | TRBV10-3 | .
CASWTSGRSSYEQYF | TGTGCCAGCTGGACTAGCGGGCGCAGCTCCTACGAGCAGTACTTC | TRBD2 | TRBJ2-7 | TRBV28 | .
CASSLSGDPSNYGYTF | TGTGCCAGCAGCTTGTCAGGGGACCCCTCTAACTATGGCTACACCTTC | . | TRBJ1-2 | TRBV5-6 | .
CASSPGTSGGPQYF | TGCGCCAGCAGCCCGGGGACTAGCGGGGGCCCGCAGTACTTC | TRBD2 | TRBJ2-7 | TRBV5-1 | once
CASTTFSGTEKLFF | TGTGCCAGTACTACATTTTCCGGGACAGAAAAACTGTTTTTT | . | TRBJ1-4 | TRBV19 | .
CASSLGHRQNTEAFF | TGTGCCAGCAGCTTAGGGCACAGACAGAACACTGAAGCTTTCTTT | . | TRBJ1-1 | TRBV7-9 | .
CASSLLGTGGITDTQYF | TGTGCCAGCAGCTTACTCGGGACAGGGGGCATCACAGATACGCAGTATTTT | TRBD1 | TRBJ2-3 | TRBV7-8 | .
CASSLAPMEKLFF | TGTGCCAGCAGCTTGGCCCCAATGGAAAAACTGTTTTTT | . | TRBJ1-4 | TRBV5-5 | .
CASSVAQGTGGSDTQYF | TGTGCCAGCAGCGTAGCACAGGGGACAGGGGGTTCAGATACGCAGTATTTT | TRBD1 | TRBJ2-3 | TRBV9 | .
CSVPGQTGGWMNTEAFF | TGCAGCGTCCCGGGACAGACAGGGGGCTGGATGAACACTGAAGCTTTCTTT | TRBD1 | TRBJ1-1 | TRBV29-1 | .
CASSLLHEQYF | TGTGCCAGCAGCCTCCTTCACGAGCAGTACTTC | . | TRBJ2-7 | TRBV2 | .
CASSRGFTDTQYF | TGTGCCAGCAGCAGGGGTTTCACAGATACGCAGTATTTT | . | TRBJ2-3 | TRBV7-3 | once
CASSPRWGTPTQGEKLFF | TGTGCCAGCAGCCCCCGGTGGGGGACACCGACACAGGGTGAAAAACTGTTTTTT | . | TRBJ1-4 | TRBV5-8 | .
CASSIARATSSGNTIYF | TGTGCCAGTAGTATAGCGCGGGCCACCAGCTCTGGAAACACCATATATTTT | . | TRBJ1-3 | TRBV19 | .
CASGLVGSNYGYTF | TGTGCTAGTGGTTTGGTCGGTTCAAACTATGGCTACACCTTC | . | TRBJ1-2 | TRBV12-5 | .
CSVVIAGGQETQYF | TGCAGCGTTGTGATAGCGGGGGGGCAAGAGACCCAGTACTTC | TRBD2 | TRBJ2-5 | TRBV29-1 | .
CASSEPVGQETQYF | TGTGCCAGCAGTGAGCCGGTCGGGCAAGAGACCCAGTACTTC | . | TRBJ2-5 | TRBV25-1 | few
CASSLAAGKGYGYTF | TGTGCCAGCAGCTTAGCAGCGGGGAAAGGTTATGGCTACACCTTC | . | TRBJ1-2 | TRBV7-6 | few
CASSPGQGSSYEQYF | TGTGCCAGCTCACCAGGACAGGGGAGCTCCTACGAGCAGTACTTC | TRBD1 | TRBJ2-7 | TRBV18 | .
CASSSGQYTDTQYF | TGTGCCAGCAGCTCAGGACAGTACACAGATACGCAGTATTTT | . | TRBJ2-3 | TRBV7-2 | .
CASRRREGSYEQYF | TGTGCCAGCAGACGTCGAGAGGGTAGCTACGAGCAGTACTTC | . | TRBJ2-7 | TRBV6-5 | .
CASSLTPGGTEAFF | TGTGCCAGCAGCTTGACACCAGGCGGGACTGAAGCTTTCTTT | . | TRBJ1-1 | TRBV11-1 | .
CASRQGAFTGELFF | TGTGCCAGCAGACAGGGGGCGTTCACCGGGGAGCTGTTTTTT | TRBD1 | TRBJ2-2 | TRBV27 | .
CATSTPDSPYNEQFF | TGTGCCACCAGCACCCCAGACAGTCCTTACAATGAGCAGTTCTTC | . | TRBJ2-1 | TRBV15 | .
CASSLGDKGGAGELFF | TGTGCCAGCAGTTTAGGGGACAAAGGGGGTGCCGGGGAGCTGTTTTTT | . | TRBJ2-2 | TRBV28 | many
CASSDGTSNEQFF | TGTGCCAGCAGTGACGGGACAAGCAATGAGCAGTTCTTC | . | TRBJ2-1 | TRBV2 | .
CASSGDFTDTQYF | TGTGCCAGCAGCGGGGACTTCACAGATACGCAGTATTTT | . | TRBJ2-3 | TRBV5-4 | .
CASSYTTYSNQPQHF | TGTGCCAGCAGCTATACTACGTATAGCAATCAGCCCCAGCATTTT | . | TRBJ1-5 | TRBV6-5 | .
CASSEQGDEQYF | TGTGCCAGCAGCGAACAGGGAGACGAGCAGTACTTC | . | TRBJ2-7 | TRBV7-3 | few
CASSLGVRANTGELFF | TGCGCCAGCAGCTTGGGAGTCAGGGCGAACACCGGGGAGCTGTTTTTT | . | TRBJ2-2 | TRBV5-1 | .
CAISVDSSGNTIYF | TGTGCCATCAGTGTGGACAGCTCTGGAAACACCATATATTTT | . | TRBJ1-3 | TRBV10-3 | .